One sample yielded the 18 T cell receptor beta chains listed below, sequenced in a study of cytomegalovirus exposure and HLA in healthy donors (dated by TCRdb to about 2017). Library prep was done by the immunoSEQ multiplex PCR assay. A mixture of 60 forward primers for TCR Vbeta segments and 13 reverse primers for TCR Jbeta segments was used in the multiplex PCR. TCRdb retrieved this table from immuneACCESS and kept in-frame rearrangements only. Not all clones are present; in checked studies, unresolved V genes account for under half, and no reason is known for the remainder. Here the sample has under 200,000 clones; roughly 80% occur a single time. The ten largest clones capture about 1.7% of the sample. Sequenced sample: PBMCs. These receptors all stem from a woman younger than 35 in good health and CMV-seronegative.

There are a few counts of this clone. This chain links TRBV6-5 with TRBJ1-1, with D maybe TRBD1 (5 bases). The V end lost 1 base, the J end lost 0 bases, and 6 bases lay between the germline ends. There are 14 residues in the CDR3. From germline, CDR1 is MNHEY and CDR2 SVGAGI. The CDR3: CASSYLTVNTEAFF. Written as DNA, the CDR3 is TGTGCCAGCAGTTACTTGACAGTGAACACTGAAGCTTTCTTT.

The chain links TRBV28 to TRBJ2-2; D gene ambiguous. The CDR3 contains 14 residues. Germline assignment: CDR1 MDHEN and CDR2 SYDVKM. V lost 8 bases and J lost 0, with 10 bases in between. CDR3 bases: TGTGCCAGCCGGTCACAGCCGAACACCGGGGAGCTGTTTTTT. Its translation: CASRSQPNTGELFF.

The chain employs TRBV27 and TRBJ2-3; 11 positions agree with TRBD2. This CDR3 contains 17 residues. The germline gives CDR1 MNHEY, CDR2 SMNVEV (reference sequence). V trimming: 4 bases; J trimming: 6 bases; junction bases outside the gene matches: 12. CDR3 sequence: CASSSLLAGVLLDTQYF. The CDR3 region has the DNA TGTGCCAGCAGTTCCTTACTAGCGGGAGTATTGCTTGATACGCAGTATTTT.

This sequence joins TRBV4-1 and TRBJ2-6; no clear D. This CDR3 region has 18 residues. In germline, CDR1 is MGHRA, CDR2 YSYEKL. V lost 0 bases to trimming and J lost 1 base, with 13 bases between them. The CDR3 protein is CASSQDPQAMSGANVLTF. The CDR3 nucleotides are TGCGCCAGCAGCCAAGATCCCCAGGCAATGTCTGGGGCCAACGTCCTGACTTTC.

The chain links TRBV29-1 to TRBJ2-1; 13 bases are a match to TRBD2. CDR3 size: 16 residues. The germline V gene has CDR1 SQVTM and CDR2 ANQGSEA. The V segment lost 0 bases and the J segment 4 bases; nucleotides outside the gene matches: 3. The CDR3 here is CSVEDLLAGGYNEQFF. The CDR3, as DNA: TGCAGCGTTGAAGATCTACTAGCGGGAGGGTACAATGAGCAGTTCTTC.

The chain employs TRBV7-8 and TRBJ1-2; 7 bases are a match to TRBD1. Germline V gene data show CDR1 as SGHVS and CDR2 as FQNEAQ. This CDR3 has 16 residues. With 5 bases clipped from V and 1 base from J, the junction kept 10 bases outside the gene matches. The CDR3 region has the DNA TGTGCCAGCAGCAGCCGAGACAGGGCACTTAACTATGGCTACACCTTC. It is translated as CASSSRDRALNYGYTF.

The chain recombines TRBV13 with TRBJ2-3, with TRBD2 identical over 15 bases. Germline V gives CDR1 PRHDT, CDR2 FYEKMQ (reference sequence). The CDR3 is 17 residues long. V was pared by 4 bases and J by 2 bases, with 4 bases of the junction left unmatched. This CDR3 reads CASSSGTSGGNTDTQYF. The CDR3 bases are TGTGCCAGCAGCTCCGGGACTAGCGGGGGGAACACAGATACGCAGTATTTT.

The rearrangement uses TRBV7-2 and TRBJ1-1; TRBD1 is a possible D gene (5 bases). The CDR3 loop spans 17 amino acids. V was shortened by 2 bases and J by 5 bases, with 21 bases between the two germline ends. Germline V gene sequence: CDR1 SGHTA, CDR2 FQGNSA. The CDR3 protein is CASSLRKSWGEWTEAFF. The CDR3 region has the DNA TGTGCCAGCAGCTTAAGAAAATCTTGGGGGGAATGGACTGAAGCTTTCTTT.

The CDR3 nucleotides are TGTGCCAGCAGTCGGGGTCTGAGCTCTGGAAACACCATATATTTT. Encoded protein: CASSRGLSSGNTIYF. The chain uses TRBV5-6 and TRBJ1-3; D uncertain. The CDR3 extends over 15 amino acids. V lost 5 bases and J 0 bases, leaving 12 bases between the germline ends. Germline V gene sequence: CDR1 SGHDT, CDR2 YYEEEE.

The chain links TRBV19 to TRBJ2-7; possible D gene TRBD2, 5 bases. V lost 6 bases and J 3 bases, leaving 9 bases between the germline ends. The CDR3 sequence is 12 residues long. Germline values: CDR1 LNHDA, CDR2 SQIVND (reference sequence). The CDR3 loop reads CASRSGLYEQYF. In DNA, the CDR3 is TGTGCCAGTAGGTCTGGACTCTACGAGCAGTACTTC.

The chain carries TRBV5-8 and TRBJ1-1; D gene unclear. Germline-derived CDR1 and CDR2 are SGHTS and YDEGEE. The V end was cut by 4 bases, the J end by 0 bases, with 10 bases between. This CDR3 has 14 residues. CDR3 DNA sequence: TGTGCCAGCAGCCCAAGGAGACTGAACACTGAAGCTTTCTTT. Its protein is CASSPRRLNTEAFF.

This chain uses TRBV6-5 with TRBJ1-5, with D possibly being TRBD1 (6 bases). This CDR3 has 13 residues. Trimming shortened V by 8 bases and J by 0 bases, and 8 bases separated the two germline ends. CDR1 is MNHEY, CDR2 SVGAGI, per germline. The CDR3 DNA follows: TGTGCCAGCCAGGGGTATAGCAATCAGCCCCAGCATTTT. It specifies CASQGYSNQPQHF.

CDR3 nucleotides: TGTGCCAGCAGCGTCACTGGCGGGAGGGCCACAGATACGCAGTATTTT. It translates to CASSVTGGRATDTQYF. J is TRBJ2-3 and V is TRBV9, with TRBD2 identical over 9 bases. Germline trimming cut 2 bases from V and 2 bases from J; bases unmatched to any gene: 6. The CDR3 sequence is 16 residues long. CDR1 SGDLS and CDR2 YYNGEE come from the germline V gene. Full variable domain (rest looked up from reference TRBV9 and TRBJ2-3): DSGVTQTPKHLITATGQRVTLRCSPRSGDLSVYWYQQSLDQGLQFLIQYYNGEERAKGNILERFSAQQFPDLHSELNLSSLELGDSALYFCASSVTGGRATDTQYFGPGTRLTVL.

This chain links TRBV29-1 with TRBJ2-5; maybe TRBD1 (6 bases). With the DNA end fitting TRBJ2-7 better, the J assignment may be wrong. Germline-derived CDR1 and CDR2 are SQVTM and ANQGSEA. CDR3 size: 13 residues. In DNA form, the CDR3 reads TGCAGCGTGTCGATTACAGGGAGCTACGAGCAGTACTTC. Amino acid sequence: CSVSITGSYEQYF.

This chain joins TRBV19 and TRBJ1-5; perhaps TRBD1 as D (6 bases). V lost 8 bases and J lost 2, with 10 bases in between. The length of the CDR3 is 13 residues. From germline, CDR1 is LNHDA and CDR2 SQIVND (reference sequence). CDR3 protein: CASYSGGNQPQHF. The CDR3, as DNA: TGTGCCAGTTATTCAGGGGGCAATCAGCCCCAGCATTTT.

Regarding this clone: Other DNA variants within this sample encode the same CDR3. This chain uses TRBV27 with TRBJ2-7; D is unresolved. Germline V gene lookup returns CDR1 MNHEY and CDR2 SMNVEV (reference sequence). With 4 bases removed from V and 1 base from J, the gap between germline ends came to 2 bases. This CDR3 region has 11 residues. The CDR3 bases are TGTGCCAGCAGTTCGTCCTACGAGCAGTACTTC. Encoded protein: CASSSSYEQYF.

The chain employs TRBV9 and TRBJ2-3; the D is unclear. Deletions cut 0 bases from V and 4 bases from J, with 9 bases between. This CDR3 region has 14 residues. Germline loops: CDR1 SGDLS, CDR2 YYNGEE. CDR3 sequence: CASSVGVIADTQYF. CDR3 in DNA: TGTGCCAGCAGCGTAGGTGTGATAGCAGATACGCAGTATTTT.

The rearrangement links TRBV28 to TRBJ2-7, with D perhaps TRBD2 (6 bases). Between the trimmed V and J ends, which lost 1 base and 4 bases, there was a span of 14 bases. CDR1 is MDHEN, CDR2 SYDVKM, per germline. The CDR3 runs to 15 residues. The CDR3 nucleotides are TGTGCCAGCAGTTTATCGGGAGCCAGTAGATACGAGCAGTACTTC. It specifies CASSLSGASRYEQYF.